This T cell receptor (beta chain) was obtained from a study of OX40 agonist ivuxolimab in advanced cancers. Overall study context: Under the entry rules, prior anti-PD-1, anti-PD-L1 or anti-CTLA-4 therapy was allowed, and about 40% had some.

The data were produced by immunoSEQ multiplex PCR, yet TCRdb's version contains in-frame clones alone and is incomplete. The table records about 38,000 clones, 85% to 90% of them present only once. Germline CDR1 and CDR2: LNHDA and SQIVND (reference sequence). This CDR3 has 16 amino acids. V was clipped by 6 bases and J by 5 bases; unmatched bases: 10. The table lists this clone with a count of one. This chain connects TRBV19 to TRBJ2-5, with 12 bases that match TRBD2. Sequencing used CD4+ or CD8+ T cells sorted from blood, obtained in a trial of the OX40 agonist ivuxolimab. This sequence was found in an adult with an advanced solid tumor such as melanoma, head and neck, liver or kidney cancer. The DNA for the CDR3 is TGTGCCAGTAGCACTAGCGGGGGGCCTCCACAGGAGACCCAGTACTTC. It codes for CASSTSGGPPQETQYF.